One and the same sample provided the 25 T cell receptor beta chains below, sequenced in a study of cytomegalovirus exposure and HLA in healthy donors. PCR amplification relied on 60 Vbeta primers (plus 13 Jbeta primers). This table comes from immunoSEQ multiplex PCR, and its TCRdb copy is limited to in-frame clones, with some not included. The sample shows around 20,000 clones, about 80% of them seen only once. Source material: PBMCs. Every receptor here comes from a human donor in good health.

This sequence joins TRBV27 and TRBJ2-7, with a tentative D call TRBD2 (5 bases). V lost 3 bases to trimming and J lost 2 bases, with 20 bases between them. The germline V gene encodes CDR1 MNHEY and CDR2 SMNVEV (reference sequence). The CDR3 runs 17 residues. The CDR3 loop reads CASSFSSGDFRAYEQYF. Here the CDR3 DNA reads TGTGCCAGCAGTTTCTCCTCCGGGGATTTTCGGGCCTACGAGCAGTACTTC.

This sequence joins TRBV12-5 and TRBJ2-5; 7 nucleotides line up with TRBD1. The J call is uncertain, as TRBJ2-7 better fits the DNA end. The CDR3 consists of 13 residues. In germline, CDR1 is LGHNT, CDR2 FRNRAP. The CDR3 here is CASGGTVSYEQYF. The CDR3, as DNA: TGTGCTAGTGGGGGGACAGTCTCCTACGAGCAGTACTTC.

As to this clone: Mismatch with germline at one junction end may stem from a read error. This rearrangement joins TRBV5-1 to TRBJ2-7, with D possibly TRBD2 on 5 matching bases. Germline values: CDR1 SGHRS, CDR2 YFSETQ. This CDR3 has 15 amino acids. Written as DNA, the CDR3 is TGCGCCAGCAGCCCCCCCGGAGGAAACTCCCACGAGCAGTACTTC. Translated, it gives CASSPPGGNSHEQYF. Full variable domain (rest looked up from reference TRBV5-1 and TRBJ2-7): KAGVTQTPRYLIKTRGQQVTLSCSPISGHRSVSWYQQTPGQGLQFLFEYFSETQRNKGNFPGRFSGRQFSNSRSEMNVSTLELGDSALYLCASSPPGGNSHEQYFGPGTRLTVT.

This clone was seen a few times. J is TRBJ1-2 and V is TRBV7-6; TRBD1 matches at 8 bases. The V and J ends lost 1 base and 6 bases, in that order; junction bases with no gene match: 4. The CDR3 sequence is 14 residues long. Germline V gene data show CDR1 as SGHVS and CDR2 as FNYEAQ. For the CDR3, the DNA is TGTGCCAGCAGCTTAGGACAGACAGGGGATGGCTACACCTTC. Amino acid sequence: CASSLGQTGDGYTF.

This chain joins TRBV2 and TRBJ2-1; D uncertain. Germline values: CDR1 SNHLY, CDR2 FYNNEI. This CDR3 has 12 amino acids. V was shortened by 4 bases and J by 5 bases, with 6 bases between the two germline ends. The CDR3 DNA reads TGTGCCAGCAGTGTACAGAACAATGAGCAGTTCTTC. It translates to CASSVQNNEQFF.

This sequence joins TRBV7-3 and TRBJ2-1; 11 bases line up with TRBD2. The CDR3 has 15 residues. V shed 5 bases and J 8 bases; nucleotides not matched to a gene: 8. Germline CDR1 is SGHTA and CDR2 is FQGTGA. In DNA form, the CDR3 reads TGTGCCAGCAGCCCCGGGGGTAGCGGGGGGGATGAGCAGTTCTTC. Its protein is CASSPGGSGGDEQFF.

V and J are TRBV18 and TRBJ1-5, with 9 bases lining up with TRBD1. V gave up 1 base and J gave up 5 bases; unmatched junction bases: 3. Germline V gives CDR1 KGHSH, CDR2 LQKENI. The CDR3 loop spans 15 amino acids. The CDR3 loop reads CASSPLWTGDQPQHF. The CDR3 DNA is TGTGCCAGCTCACCACTCTGGACAGGGGATCAGCCCCAGCATTTT. The full variable domain, its missing parts supplied by reference TRBV18 and TRBJ1-5, is NAGVMQNPRHLVRRRGQEARLRCSPMKGHSHVYWYRQLPEEGLKFMVYLQKENIIDESGMPKERFSAEFPKEGPSILRIQQVVRGDSAAYFCASSPLWTGDQPQHFGDGTRLSIL.

The gene calls are TRBV12-2 and TRBJ1-2; TRBD1, the table's D call, was not compared with the DNA. TRBV12-2 is annotated as a pseudogene. CDR3 length: 13 amino acids. Here the CDR3 DNA reads TGTGCAAGTCGCTTACCTCAGGGATGTGGCTACACCTTC. It is translated as CASRLPQGCGYTF.

V usage is TRBV15 and J usage is TRBJ2-7, with no clear D. Per germline, CDR1 LNHNV and CDR2 YYDKDF (reference sequence). The V gene lost 0 bases and the J gene lost 1 base, with 4 bases spanning the gap. The CDR3 covers 13 residues. The CDR3 is CATSRDPSYEQYF. In DNA, the CDR3 is TGTGCCACCAGCAGAGATCCGTCCTACGAGCAGTACTTC.

In DNA form, the CDR3 reads TGTGCCAGCAGCCTTGGACAGCGGTATGGCTACACCTTC. Translated: CASSLGQRYGYTF. This chain uses TRBV14 with TRBJ1-2; D possibly corresponds to TRBD1 (6 bases). The V end was cut by 4 bases, the J end by 5 bases, with 11 bases between. CDR1 SGHDN and CDR2 FVKESK come from the germline V gene. The CDR3 spans 13 residues.

The chain carries TRBV7-9 and TRBJ1-3; no definite D call. V shed 1 base and J shed 0 bases, with 10 bases lying between them. Germline V gene sequence: CDR1 SEHNR, CDR2 FQNEAQ (reference sequence). There are 16 residues in the CDR3. In nucleotides, the CDR3 is TGTGCCAGCAGCTTAGGCGGTGATAGCTCTGGAAACACCATATATTTT. This gives the protein CASSLGGDSSGNTIYF.

The J gene is TRBJ2-1, the V gene TRBV9; TRBD2 matches 7 bases. The CDR3 loop spans 14 amino acids. Germline V lookup: CDR1 SGDLS, CDR2 YYNGEE. The V and J ends lost 4 bases and 5 bases, in that order; junction bases with no gene match: 6. The CDR3 DNA is TGTGCCAGCAGCCCCGGGGGGATCCACAATGAGCAGTTCTTC. Protein sequence: CASSPGGIHNEQFF. Full variable domain (rest looked up from reference TRBV9 and TRBJ2-1): DSGVTQTPKHLITATGQRVTLRCSPRSGDLSVYWYQQSLDQGLQFLIQYYNGEERAKGNILERFSAQQFPDLHSELNLSSLELGDSALYFCASSPGGIHNEQFFGPGTRLTVL.

This chain uses TRBV15 with TRBJ1-3; D may be TRBD1 (6 bases). The V end was cut by 3 bases, the J end by 7 bases, with 16 bases between. The CDR3 sequence is 15 residues long. Germline assignment: CDR1 LNHNV and CDR2 YYDKDF (reference sequence). The CDR3 region is CATSRAGGRMNTIYF. DNA of the CDR3: TGTGCCACCAGCAGGGCGGGGGGGCGAATGAACACCATATATTTT. Variable domain in full (rest from reference TRBV15 and TRBJ1-3): DAMVIQNPRYQVTQFGKPVTLSCSQTLNHNVMYWYQQKSSQAPKLLFHYYDKDFNNEADTPDNFQSRRPNTSFCFLDIRSPGLGDTAMYLCATSRAGGRMNTIYFGEGSWLTVV.

This rearrangement joins TRBV6-5 to TRBJ1-5; D is unclear. The CDR3 contains 13 residues. CDR1 MNHEY and CDR2 SVGAGI come from the germline V gene. V lost 4 bases and J lost 5, with 9 bases in between. The chain's CDR3 is CASSSTFYQPQHF. The CDR3 DNA follows: TGTGCCAGCAGTTCCACTTTCTATCAGCCCCAGCATTTT.

This chain joins TRBV2 and TRBJ2-2; D is uncertain. The CDR3 extends over 14 amino acids. Trimming took 8 bases from V and 4 from J, leaving 14 bases between them. Germline V lookup: CDR1 SNHLY, CDR2 FYNNEI. CDR3 sequence (DNA): TGTGCCAGCCAGACCCTTGAGGCCACCGGGGAGCTGTTTTTT. This translates into CASQTLEATGELFF. The variable domain in full, with the rest retrieved from reference TRBV2 and TRBJ2-2, is EPEVTQTPSHQVTQMGQEVILRCVPISNHLYFYWYRQILGQKVEFLVSFYNNEISEKSEIFDDQFSVERPDGSNFTLKIRSTKLEDSAMYFCASQTLEATGELFFGEGSRLTVL.

J is TRBJ1-2 and V is TRBV2; TRBD1 might be the D (6 bases). Germline V gives CDR1 SNHLY, CDR2 FYNNEI. The CDR3 sequence is 13 residues long. The V gene lost 7 bases and the J gene lost 4 bases, with 13 bases spanning the gap. The CDR3 region is CASKRDRLYGYTF. The CDR3 coding sequence is TGTGCCAGCAAGAGAGACAGGCTCTATGGCTACACCTTC.

This chain links TRBV5-1 with TRBJ2-7, with 11 nucleotides matching TRBD1. V was pared by 1 base and J by 3 bases, with 3 bases of the junction left unmatched. The CDR3 extends over 15 amino acids. Looked up from germline, CDR1 is SGHRS and CDR2 is YFSETQ. CDR3 nucleotides: TGCGCCAGCAGCTTGCTAGGGACAGGGGGCTACGAGCAGTACTTC. It specifies CASSLLGTGGYEQYF.

This clone was observed a handful of times. The gene calls are TRBV19 and TRBJ2-5; TRBD1 might be the D (7 bases). CDR1 and CDR2 (germline): LNHDA, SQIVND (reference sequence). V lost 9 bases to trimming and J lost 5 bases, with 19 bases between them. The CDR3 has 14 residues. For the CDR3, the DNA is TGTGCCAGAACCCCCCAGGGGGGCAGGGAGACCCAGTACTTC. This encodes CARTPQGGRETQYF.

As DNA, the CDR3 is TGTGCCAGCAGCGTACCAAATGGCTACACCTTC. This codes for CASSVPNGYTF. This rearrangement joins TRBV9 to TRBJ1-2; the D is unclear. V was shortened by 1 base and J by 6 bases, with 4 bases between the two germline ends. The CDR3 is made up of 11 amino acids. Germline loops: CDR1 SGDLS, CDR2 YYNGEE.

The rearrangement links TRBV10-3 to TRBJ2-7, with D maybe TRBD2 (6 bases). Trimming cost V 6 bases and J 3 bases, with 15 bases left between them. CDR3 length equals 14 residues. Germline CDR1 is ENHRY and CDR2 is SYGVKD. The CDR3 DNA reads TGTGCCATCAGCGACACGGGAGTGAGCTACGAGCAGTACTTC. It yields the protein CAISDTGVSYEQYF.

As DNA, the CDR3 is TGTGCCAGCTCACCTATTCCAATAGGGGCCAGCTCCTACGAGCAGTACTTC. Translating it yields CASSPIPIGASSYEQYF. The chain combines TRBV18 with TRBJ2-7; possibly TRBD1 for D (5 bases). Germline V lookup: CDR1 KGHSH, CDR2 LQKENI. With 3 bases removed from V and 0 bases from J, the gap between germline ends came to 18 bases. This CDR3 contains 17 residues.

The chain is built from TRBV7-9 and TRBJ2-4; 9 bases map to TRBD2. This CDR3 region has 17 residues. The J segment lost 5 bases and the V segment lost 1 base, leaving 9 bases of the junction unmatched. CDR1 and CDR2 from the germline V gene are SEHNR and FQNEAQ (reference sequence). The CDR3 is CASSLGGASGAQNIQYF. Written as DNA, the CDR3 is TGTGCCAGCAGCTTAGGGGGGGCTAGCGGGGCACAAAACATTCAGTACTTC.

The V and J genes are TRBV7-9 and TRBJ2-5; no definite D call. The CDR3 runs 12 residues. Germline V gene data show CDR1 as SEHNR and CDR2 as FQNEAQ (reference sequence). V lost 5 bases and J lost 4, with 8 bases in between. The chain's CDR3 is CASSPYGETQYF. CDR3 sequence (DNA): TGTGCCAGCAGCCCCTATGGAGAGACCCAGTACTTC.

Concerning this clone itself: The sample carries other DNA sequences with the same CDR3. CDR3 DNA sequence: TGTGCCAGTAGTCCCCGGCAGGGCTATGGCTACACCTTC. Protein product: CASSPRQGYGYTF. The V call is TRBV19, the J call TRBJ1-2; a possible D gene is TRBD1 (5 bases). Trimming cost V 5 bases and J 4 bases, with 11 bases left between them. The CDR3 covers 13 residues. Germline loops: CDR1 LNHDA, CDR2 SQIVND (reference sequence).

The rearrangement links TRBV7-7 to TRBJ2-1, with TRBD2 as a possible D gene (6 bases). CDR3 length: 12 amino acids. Germline V gives CDR1 SSHAT, CDR2 FNYEAQ (reference sequence). The ends were cut back, 1 base at V and 9 bases at J, with 7 bases in the middle. The CDR3 DNA is TGTGCCAGCAGCTTAGTGGGAGGTGAGCAGTTCTTC. Protein sequence: CASSLVGGEQFF.